Presented here are 15 T cell receptor beta chains from one specimen sequenced in a study of CD8+ T cells in alopecia areata. It was cDNA, reverse transcribed from extracted RNA, that served as the sequencing template. Profiling relied on immunoSEQ multiplex PCR, and the TCRdb table lists in-frame clones only, not all of them. This repertoire lists about 270,000 clones without singletons; 1.2% sits in the top ten. Pooled cutaneous lymph node cells were sorted using CD4, CD8alpha, NKG2D, NKG2ACE and other markers. Sequenced material: CD4+ T cells sorted from a lymph node. The receptors stem from a C3H/HeJ mouse with alopecia areata. As its MHC haplotype, the strain has H2-k.

This clone was seen only a few times. Germline and genes here are mouse. The sequence runs out 4 residues before the end of the CDR3; the remainder is reconstructed from the germline J gene. The chain joins TRBV2 to TRBJ2-1; 11 bases align to TRBD1. The CDR3 runs 15 residues. V was clipped by 4 bases and J by 3 bases; unmatched bases: 2. The germline CDR1 and CDR2 sequences are LGHNA and YSYQKL. The covered CDR3 bases are TGTGCCAGCAGCCTCGGGACAGGGGGCTATGCT. Translation: CASSLGTGGYA. From start to end, the CDR3 is CASSLGTGGYAEQFF.

This clone was found a few times. Each gene name is a mouse one. The read finishes 4 residues shy of the CDR3 end, and the germline J gene is used to complete it. The V call is TRBV31, the J call TRBJ2-3; 9 nucleotides agree with TRBD1. Germline lookup yields CDR1 GKSSPN and CDR2 SITVG. V was clipped by 1 base and J by 2 bases; unmatched bases: 4. This CDR3 is 15 amino acids long. CDR3 bases read: TGTGCCTGGAGTCCCGGGACAGGGTTTGCAGAA. The encoded protein is CAWSPGTGFAE. The full CDR3 is CAWSPGTGFAETLYF.

This clone has only a few counts. Genes and germline are mouse. The sequenced fragment ends 4 residues before the CDR3 boundary, so the rest is inferred from the germline J gene. Other DNA variants within this sample encode the same CDR3. The chain is built from TRBV19 and TRBJ2-1, with 8 bases matching TRBD2. CDR1 is FNHDT and CDR2 is SITEND in the germline V gene (reference sequence). J was trimmed by 3 bases and V by 0 bases; bases with no gene match: 2. This CDR3 has 15 residues. CDR3 residues: CASSIAGGIYAEQFF. The DNA read from the CDR3 is TGTGCCAGCAGTATAGCTGGGGGGATCTATGCT.

This clone was recorded a few times. Gene names refer to mouse genes. The CDR3 protein is CASSPRDWGTYEQYF. The DNA read from the CDR3 is TGTGCCAGCAGTCCCCGGGACTGGGGGACCTAT. The rearrangement joins TRBV19 to TRBJ2-7; 11 bases are shared with TRBD2. With the read ending 4 residues before the CDR3 end, the germline J gene is used to fill in that end. The germline V gene encodes CDR1 FNHDT and CDR2 SITEND (reference sequence). J gave up 2 bases and V 4 bases, and 5 bases lay outside the gene matches. This CDR3 spans 15 amino acids.

As to this clone: All gene names here are mouse names. From the germline J gene comes the end of the CDR3, since the read stops 4 residues before it. The chain couples TRBV13-3 to TRBJ2-1; 10 positions match TRBD1. The CDR3 loop spans 14 amino acids. V shed 3 bases and J 6 bases; nucleotides not matched to a gene: 3. Germline CDR1 and CDR2: NNHDY and SYVADS. CDR3 in amino acids: CASSAGQGTAEQFF. The sequenced CDR3 bases are TGTGCCAGCAGTGCGGGACAGGGGACTGCT.

Remarks on this clone: Germline and genes here are mouse. With the read ending 4 residues before the CDR3 end, the germline J gene is used to fill in that end. The rearrangement links TRBV1 to TRBJ2-1, with D maybe TRBD1 (6 bases). The CDR3 has 15 residues. Trimming pared 6 bases from V and 1 base from J, leaving 13 bases between. Germline CDR1 and CDR2: NSQYPW and LRSPGD (reference sequence). CDR3 protein: CTCSGPQGNYAEQFF. The CDR3 bases that were read are TGCACCTGCAGCGGCCCCCAGGGGAACTATGCT.

This clone was seen at least ten times. Gene names are mouse gene names. Read sequence stops 3 residues before the CDR3 end, and the germline J gene provides the missing end. This sequence joins TRBV13-1 and TRBJ1-6; D perhaps matches TRBD1 (6 bases). TRBJ1-6 is an open reading frame whose function is uncertain. Per the germline V gene, CDR1 is NSHNY and CDR2 is SYGAGN. This CDR3 region has 15 residues. V was trimmed by 0 bases and J by 7 bases, leaving 11 bases between them. CDR3: CASSDEGTRNSPLYF. The sequenced part of the CDR3 DNA is TGTGCCAGCAGTGATGAGGGGACAAGGAATTCGCCC.

As concerns this clone: Gene names and germline refer to mouse. Read sequence stops 4 residues before the CDR3 end, and the germline J gene provides the missing end. This chain joins TRBV13-1 and TRBJ2-5; D unresolved. Per the germline V gene, CDR1 is NSHNY and CDR2 is SYGAGN. V dropped 4 bases and J dropped 0 bases, with 9 bases sitting between them. The CDR3 loop spans 14 amino acids. CDR3 bases read: TGTGCCAGCAGTCAACAGATTAACCAAGAC. It specifies CASSQQINQD. The full CDR3 reads CASSQQINQDTQYF.

This clone was detected a few times. These gene names are mouse names. The read falls 4 residues short of the CDR3 end, and the missing part is taken from the germline J gene. The rearrangement joins TRBV19 to TRBJ1-2; D remains unclear. The V and J ends lost 2 bases and 0 bases respectively, with 8 bases between them. The germline V gene has CDR1 FNHDT and CDR2 SITEND (reference sequence). This CDR3 is built from 14 residues. CDR3 protein: CASSINNANSDYTF. The sequenced part of the CDR3 DNA is TGTGCCAGCAGTATTAACAATGCAAACTCC.

This clone came up a few times. The genes and germline here are from mouse. The read ends 4 residues early relative to the CDR3; the germline J gene fills the gap. This chain uses TRBV13-1 with TRBJ2-1; 7 bases map to TRBD1. V lost 0 bases, J lost 6 bases, and 6 bases stayed unmatched. This CDR3 is built from 15 residues. Germline assignment: CDR1 NSHNY and CDR2 SYGAGN. CDR3 DNA, as far as it was read: TGTGCCAGCAGTGATGCAGGGACAGTCTTTGCT. It translates to CASSDAGTVFA. The CDR3 reads in full as CASSDAGTVFAEQFF.

This clone showed up just a few times. Any gene name here is a mouse gene name. CDR3 in amino acids: CASSEGVGSDYTF. CDR3 DNA, as far as it was read: TGTGCCAGCAGTGAAGGGGTGGGCTCC. This sequence joins TRBV13-1 and TRBJ1-2, with a weak D call TRBD1 (5 bases). Read sequence stops 4 residues before the CDR3 end, and the germline J gene provides the missing end. Trimming left V 2 bases short and J 4 bases short, with 9 bases between. This CDR3 is built from 13 residues. Looked up from germline, CDR1 is NSHNY and CDR2 is SYGAGN.

This clone was detected a few times. Gene names are the mouse ones. The read halts 4 residues ahead of the CDR3 end, with the missing end drawn from the germline J gene. Within the sample, other DNA sequences also encode this same CDR3. The chain uses TRBV13-1 and TRBJ2-3; D possibly corresponds to TRBD1 (5 bases). Trimming cost V 3 bases and J 0 bases, with 11 bases left between them. The CDR3 spans 15 residues. Germline CDR1 and CDR2: NSHNY and SYGAGN. The CDR3 here is CASSVQGGSAETLYF. The DNA read from the CDR3 is TGTGCCAGCAGTGTCCAGGGAGGAAGTGCAGAA.

This clone turned up a few times. Mouse gene names and germline throughout. Read data end 4 residues before the CDR3 end; the end is taken from the germline J gene. The same CDR3 arises from other DNA sequences in this sample as well. The V and J genes are TRBV5 and TRBJ2-1, with 10 bases that match TRBD1. Trimming cost V 4 bases and J 4 bases; bases outside gene matches: 4. Germline CDR1 reads LGHNA; CDR2 reads YNLKQL (reference sequence). The CDR3 sequence is 15 residues long. The CDR3 reads CASSPPGQGYAEQFF. Incomplete CDR3 DNA: TGTGCCAGCAGCCCGCCGGGACAGGGGTATGCT.

On this clone itself: Gene names and germline match the mouse. The CDR3 extends 4 residues past the end of the read, so its final part is completed from the germline J gene. The chain uses TRBV13-1 and TRBJ2-2; TRBD2 matches at 8 bases. Germline V gene sequence: CDR1 NSHNY, CDR2 SYGAGN. The CDR3 totals 16 residues. V lost 0 bases, J lost 2 bases, and 3 bases stayed unmatched. The CDR3 spells CASSDGVGGNTGQLYF. Incomplete CDR3 DNA: TGTGCCAGCAGTGATGGTGTGGGGGGGAACACCGGG.

This clone was seen a handful of times. Any gene name here is a mouse gene name. The read ends 4 residues early relative to the CDR3; the germline J gene fills the gap. The chain couples TRBV13-1 to TRBJ2-1, with 10 bases matching TRBD2. From germline, CDR1 is NSHNY and CDR2 SYGAGN. Losses at the gene ends were 1 base for V and 4 bases for J; bases not matched to a gene: 2. The CDR3 has 15 amino acids. The part of the CDR3 DNA that was read is TGTGCCAGCAGTGATCAACTGGGGGGGTATGCT. Protein product: CASSDQLGGYA. The CDR3 in its entirety is CASSDQLGGYAEQFF.